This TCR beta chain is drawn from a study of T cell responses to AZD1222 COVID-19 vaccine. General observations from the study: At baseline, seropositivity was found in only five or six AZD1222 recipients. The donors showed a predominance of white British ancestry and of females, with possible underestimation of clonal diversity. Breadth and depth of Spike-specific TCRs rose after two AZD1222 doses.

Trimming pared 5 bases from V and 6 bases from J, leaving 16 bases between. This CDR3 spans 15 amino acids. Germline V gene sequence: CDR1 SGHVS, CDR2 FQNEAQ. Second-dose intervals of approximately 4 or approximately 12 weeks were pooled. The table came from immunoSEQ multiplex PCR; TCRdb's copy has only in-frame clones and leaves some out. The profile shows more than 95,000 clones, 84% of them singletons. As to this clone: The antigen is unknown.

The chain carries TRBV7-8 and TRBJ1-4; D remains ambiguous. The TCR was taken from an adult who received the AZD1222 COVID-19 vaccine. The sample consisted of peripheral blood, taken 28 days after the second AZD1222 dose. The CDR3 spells CASSPPTLKYEKLFF. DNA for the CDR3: TGTGCCAGCAGCCCCCCGACATTAAAATATGAAAAACTGTTTTTT.